The 30 T cell receptor beta chains below all came from one sample that was sequenced in a study of response to subunit inactivated influenza vaccine. TCRdb analysed the RT-PCR reads with MiXCR anew, one entry per CDR3 protein. This sample carries 560,000 or so distinct CDR3 sequences, approximately 7.6% of them seen once, and the ten largest clones take over 10%. The source material was PBMCs from blood, sampled about 24 months after vaccination. The receptors come from a man aged 50 to 69 who received an inactivated influenza vaccine.

This clonotype has more than one count but fewer than ten. This chain connects TRBV3-1 to TRBJ2-5, with TRBD1 matching 7 bases. The CDR3 sequence is 15 residues long. After removal of 3 bases from V and 1 base from J, the junction contained 5 bases not matched to a gene. Per the germline V gene, CDR1 is LGHDT and CDR2 is YNNKEL (reference sequence). The CDR3 loop reads CASSQWWTGQETQYF. Written as DNA, the CDR3 is TGTGCCAGCAGCCAGTGGTGGACAGGCCAAGAGACCCAGTACTTC.

The chain carries TRBV9 and TRBJ2-1, with 11 bases aligning to TRBD2. The CDR3 consists of 16 residues. Per the germline V gene, CDR1 is SGDLS and CDR2 is YYNGEE. The V and J ends lost 3 bases and 7 bases, in that order; junction bases with no gene match: 9. The CDR3 here is CASSGVSGGAGNEQFF. CDR3 DNA sequence: TGTGCCAGCAGCGGGGTTAGCGGGGGGGCTGGTAATGAGCAGTTCTTC.

This clonotype came up a few times. The chain joins TRBV4-2 to TRBJ2-1; no firm D call. Germline V lookup: CDR1 LGHNA, CDR2 YNFKEQ. The germline V and J ends were trimmed by 2 bases and 2 bases, with 10 bases remaining between them. The CDR3 is made up of 15 amino acids. The CDR3 loop reads CASSQNGIPYNEQFF. CDR3 coding DNA: TGTGCCAGCAGCCAAAACGGAATCCCCTACAATGAGCAGTTCTTC.

This clonotype was seen only a few times. The chain employs TRBV11-2 and TRBJ1-6; a possible D gene is TRBD1 (5 bases). Germline V CDR1 and CDR2: SGHAT, FQNNGV. Trimming took 5 bases from V and 10 from J, leaving 18 bases between them. This CDR3 spans 15 amino acids. The CDR3: CASSRPGTTGSPLHF. DNA of the CDR3: TGTGCCAGCAGCCGACCCGGGACTACGGGGTCACCCCTCCACTTT.

The chain joins TRBV29-1 to TRBJ2-2, with 7 bases aligning to TRBD2. V lost 5 bases to trimming and J lost 4 bases; unmatched junction nucleotides: 10. CDR1 and CDR2 from the germline V gene are SQVTM and ANQGSEA. The CDR3 covers 15 residues. The DNA for the CDR3 is TGCAGCGTTCGGGGAAGCGGGATAGGCACCGGGGAGCTGTTTTTT. The encoded protein is CSVRGSGIGTGELFF.

This clonotype occurred many times. The V and J genes are TRBV20-1 and TRBJ1-1, with TRBD1 as a possible D gene (5 bases). Trimming removed 8 bases from V and 6 bases from J, with 19 bases in between. The length of the CDR3 is 13 residues. Germline loops: CDR1 DFQATT, CDR2 SNEGSKA (reference sequence). The CDR3 region is CSSNSGGNAEAFF. CDR3 sequence (DNA): TGCAGTTCAAACTCCGGGGGTAACGCTGAAGCTTTCTTT.

This clonotype occurred a few times. CDR3 bases: TGTGCCAGCAGCCATCGGGAGGGCCCGCGTGATACGCAGTATTTT. Protein sequence: CASSHREGPRDTQYF. The chain combines TRBV14 with TRBJ2-3; TRBD2 matches at 8 bases. After removal of 3 bases from V and 6 bases from J, the junction contained 8 bases not matched to a gene. Germline CDR1 and CDR2: SGHDN and FVKESK. The length of the CDR3 is 15 residues.

The V gene is TRBV20-1, the J gene TRBJ1-3; D may be TRBD1 (5 bases). Germline V lookup: CDR1 DFQATT, CDR2 SNEGSKA (reference sequence). V lost 0 bases and J 2 bases, leaving 11 bases between the germline ends. The CDR3 loop spans 15 amino acids. CDR3 nucleotides: TGCAGTGCTAGAGATGGTGCCAGGGCTGGAAACACCATATATTTT. This gives the protein CSARDGARAGNTIYF.

The J gene is TRBJ2-7, the V gene TRBV12-3 or TRBV12-4, with 9 bases that match TRBD2. CDR3 length equals 14 residues. Trimming at V came to 5 bases and at J to 4 bases, leaving 6 bases not matched to a gene. DNA for the CDR3: TGTGCCAGCAGTAATCTAGCGGGGAAATACGAGCAGTACTTC. Its protein product is CASSNLAGKYEQYF.

This clonotype has just a few counts. The CDR3 DNA follows: TGCGCCAGCAGCTGGACAGCGAGCTCCTACAATGAGCAGTTCTTC. Protein product: CASSWTASSYNEQFF. This sequence joins TRBV5-1 and TRBJ2-1; D might be TRBD1 (6 bases). CDR3 size: 15 residues. Germline V gives CDR1 SGHRS, CDR2 YFSETQ. V lost 3 bases and J 0 bases, leaving 10 bases between the germline ends.

This clonotype was seen at least ten times. This chain joins TRBV12-3 or TRBV12-4 and TRBJ2-3, with 11 bases matching TRBD1. The CDR3 spans 15 residues. Unmatched junction bases numbered 2, after V lost 3 bases and J lost 3 bases. In DNA, the CDR3 is TGTGCCAGCAGTTTGCGGGACAGGGGGACAGATACGCAGTATTTT. Protein product: CASSLRDRGTDTQYF.

This clonotype was detected only a few times. This chain uses TRBV20-1 with TRBJ1-2; no definite D call. Germline CDR1 is DFQATT and CDR2 is SNEGSKA (reference sequence). This CDR3 is 17 amino acids long. The V and J ends lost 1 base and 3 bases respectively, with 21 bases between them. CDR3 loop: CSARAAGVRVRDYGYTF. The CDR3 DNA follows: TGCAGTGCTAGAGCCGCTGGTGTGCGAGTGAGGGACTATGGCTACACCTTC.

There are a few counts of this clonotype. V usage is TRBV5-1 and J usage is TRBJ2-5, with TRBD1 identical over 8 bases. The CDR3 runs 14 residues. Germline-derived CDR1 and CDR2 are SGHRS and YFSETQ. Trimming at V came to 2 bases and at J to 2 bases, leaving 2 bases not matched to a gene. CDR3 residues: CASSFDRGQETQYF. The DNA for the CDR3 is TGCGCCAGCAGCTTTGACAGGGGTCAAGAGACCCAGTACTTC.

On this clonotype itself: One end of the junction is discordant with germline, which a read error may explain. The chain couples TRBV28 to TRBJ2-1; 9 nucleotides align to TRBD2. This CDR3 comprises 16 residues. Germline V gene sequence: CDR1 MDHEN, CDR2 SYDVKM. This CDR3 reads CASSLPSGISYNGQFF. The CDR3 DNA sequence: TGTGCCAGCAGTTTGCCTAGCGGGATTTCCTACAATGGGCAGTTCTTC.

The CDR3 DNA is TGCAGTGGGGTGCGGCCTGGTGCACTAGCGGGAGGTTCGTCCTACAATGAGCAGTTCTTC. Protein: CSGVRPGALAGGSSYNEQFF. This chain connects TRBV20-1 to TRBJ2-1; 12 positions match TRBD2. CDR1 is DFQATT and CDR2 is SNEGSKA in the germline V gene (reference sequence). V lost 7 bases to trimming and J lost 1 base; unmatched junction nucleotides: 20. This CDR3 spans 20 amino acids.

This clonotype was detected only a few times. The rearrangement joins TRBV6-2 or TRBV6-3 to TRBJ2-1; D is possibly TRBD2 (5 bases). V was trimmed by 0 bases and J by 13 bases, leaving 7 bases between them. Germline CDR1 is MNHEY and CDR2 is SVGEGT. This CDR3 contains 11 residues. The CDR3 sequence is CASSYSAGQFF. As DNA, the CDR3 is TGTGCCAGCAGTTACTCGGCGGGCCAGTTCTTC.

The V gene is TRBV18, the J gene TRBJ1-1, with a tentative D call TRBD1 (5 bases). Germline values: CDR1 KGHSH, CDR2 LQKENI. The CDR3 loop spans 16 amino acids. The germline V and J ends were trimmed by 1 base and 5 bases, with 17 bases remaining between them. The CDR3, as DNA: TGTGCCAGCTCACCACGGCCAGGGAGTATAACTACTGAAGCTTTCTTT. Translating it yields CASSPRPGSITTEAFF. The complete variable domain, with remaining parts taken from reference TRBV18 and TRBJ1-1, reads NAGVMQNPRHLVRRRGQEARLRCSPMKGHSHVYWYRQLPEEGLKFMVYLQKENIIDESGMPKERFSAEFPKEGPSILRIQQVVRGDSAAYFCASSPRPGSITTEAFFGQGTRLTVV.

Concerning this clonotype itself: A much larger clone is a single base away; this may be a read error. The chain combines TRBV28 with TRBJ2-3; D remains unclear. Trimming took off 5 bases at V and 5 bases at J, with 11 bases between the two ends. Per the germline V gene, CDR1 is MDHEN and CDR2 is SYDVKM. This CDR3 comprises 13 residues. The CDR3 DNA reads as TGTGCCAGCAGTCCCCTTGGCGAAGATACGCAGTATTTT. Protein sequence: CASSPLGEDTQYF.

This clonotype was seen repeatedly, ten times or more. The rearrangement links TRBV7-2 to TRBJ2-4; possible D gene TRBD2, 6 bases. Germline lookup yields CDR1 SGHTA and CDR2 FQGNSA. Trimming took off 5 bases at V and 7 bases at J, with 15 bases between the two ends. This CDR3 region has 14 residues. The DNA of the CDR3 is TGTGCCAGCAGCCGTCCGGAGGGCGGGAACATTCAGTACTTC. Its translation is CASSRPEGGNIQYF.

This clonotype has at least ten counts. The rearrangement uses TRBV7-9 and TRBJ2-3; 8 bases match TRBD2. Trimming took 2 bases from V and 3 from J; bases not matched to a gene: 7. Germline V gene lookup returns CDR1 SEHNR and CDR2 FQNEAQ (reference sequence). The length of the CDR3 is 16 residues. The CDR3 nucleotides read TGTGCCAGCAGCTTACGCGGGAGGTCTGTAACAGATACGCAGTATTTT. Protein: CASSLRGRSVTDTQYF.

The CDR3, as DNA: TGTGCCAGCAGCTTAGAGGCAGTCTCTCTTTATGGCTACACCTTC. This codes for CASSLEAVSLYGYTF. V and J are TRBV7-2 and TRBJ1-2; D gene uncertain. In germline, CDR1 is SGHTA, CDR2 FQGNSA. This CDR3 contains 15 residues. Trimming removed 1 base at V and 5 bases at J, with 14 bases between.

This clonotype appeared many times. The rearrangement links TRBV4-3 to TRBJ1-1; D is perhaps TRBD1 (5 bases). Germline values: CDR1 LGHNA, CDR2 YSLEER. This CDR3 spans 13 amino acids. With 2 bases removed from V and 3 bases from J, the gap between germline ends came to 7 bases. The CDR3 loop reads CASSQTGDTEAFF. CDR3 DNA sequence: TGCGCCAGCAGCCAAACGGGGGACACTGAAGCTTTCTTT.

This clonotype has a handful of counts. The rearrangement links TRBV20-1 to TRBJ2-2; no firm D call. V was cut by 5 bases and J by 6 bases, with 13 bases left in between. Germline CDR1 DFQATT, CDR2 SNEGSKA (reference sequence). This CDR3 is 13 amino acids long. For the CDR3, the DNA is TGCAGTGCTTTCCTTGATGTGGCCGGGGAGCTGTTTTTT. The encoded protein is CSAFLDVAGELFF.

This clonotype was found many times. This sequence joins TRBV27 and TRBJ2-5; 9 bases are a match to TRBD2. Per the germline V gene, CDR1 is MNHEY and CDR2 is SMNVEV (reference sequence). The V segment lost 6 bases and the J segment 3 bases; nucleotides outside the gene matches: 11. CDR3 length equals 16 residues. This CDR3 reads CASRPTWVAGEETQYF. The CDR3 coding sequence is TGTGCCAGCAGGCCTACCTGGGTAGCGGGAGAAGAGACCCAGTACTTC.

There are a few counts of this clonotype. This chain connects TRBV7-8 to TRBJ2-5, with TRBD1 as a possible D gene (5 bases). The V end lost 3 bases, the J end lost 0 bases, and 11 bases lay between the germline ends. Germline lookup yields CDR1 SGHVS and CDR2 FQNEAQ. The CDR3 length is 15 residues. DNA for the CDR3: TGTGCCAGCAGCTTCCAGCCAGGGTACCAAGAGACCCAGTACTTC. It yields the protein CASSFQPGYQETQYF.

Only a few counts were recorded for this clonotype. The chain employs TRBV11-1 and TRBJ2-1; either TRBD1 or TRBD2 may supply D (7 bases each). The CDR3 sequence is 16 residues long. V dropped 1 base and J dropped 7 bases, with 17 bases sitting between them. Germline assignment: CDR1 SGHAT and CDR2 FQDESV (reference sequence). CDR3 DNA: TGTGCCAGCAGCTTAGGCAGGGGGGGGACTCAAAATGAGCAGTTCTTC. Translated: CASSLGRGGTQNEQFF.

This clonotype was detected only a few times. V is TRBV12-3 or TRBV12-4 and J is TRBJ2-1; the D is unclear. Trimming left V 2 bases short and J 5 bases short, with 10 bases between. This CDR3 region has 14 residues. The CDR3 sequence: CASSLTPLDNEQFF. The CDR3 DNA reads TGTGCCAGCAGTTTAACCCCCCTGGACAATGAGCAGTTCTTC.

A remark on this clonotype: One junction end does not reproduce the germline sequence, and a read error may be involved. This rearrangement joins TRBV5-1 to TRBJ1-1; D perhaps matches TRBD1 (5 bases). The germline V gene encodes CDR1 SGHRS and CDR2 YFSETQ. The CDR3 extends over 14 amino acids. The DNA for the CDR3 is TGCGCCAGCAGCTTTGGCAACAGAGGGACTGGAGCTTTCTTT. Its protein product is CASSFGNRGTGAFF. The full variable domain, in which reference TRBV5-1 and TRBJ1-1 provide the parts outside the CDR3, is KAGVTQTPRYLIKTRGQQVTLSCSPISGHRSVSWYQQTPGQGLQFLFEYFSETQRNKGNFPGRFSGRQFSNSRSEMNVSTLELGDSALYLCASSFGNRGTGAFFGQGTRLTVV.

This clonotype was seen only a few times. The chain is built from TRBV5-1 and TRBJ1-1; 12 positions agree with TRBD1. The CDR3 has 17 residues. The V gene's germline CDR1 is SGHRS and CDR2 YFSETQ. V shed 5 bases and J 2 bases; nucleotides not matched to a gene: 10. The CDR3 DNA reads as TGCGCCAGCAGGTATACCGGGACAGGGGGCCTAAACACTGAAGCTTTCTTT. Translation: CASRYTGTGGLNTEAFF.

This rearrangement joins TRBV5-5 to TRBJ2-1, with a weak D call TRBD1 (7 bases). CDR3 size: 15 residues. Trimming pared 4 bases from V and 0 bases from J, leaving 11 bases between. From germline, CDR1 is SGHKS and CDR2 YYEKEE (reference sequence). CDR3 DNA sequence: TGTGCCAGCAGCGTCCAGGGGGGCTCCTACAATGAGCAGTTCTTC. Its protein is CASSVQGGSYNEQFF.